The 13 T cell receptor beta chains presented below share a single source sample, sequenced in a study of regulatory T cells in long-lasting Graves disease. Time point here: persistent/refractory GD, antithyroid drugs over 5 years with positive TRAb. RNA extracted from PBMCs served as the sequencing template. Arm-PCR of CDR3 regions with iRepertoire HTBI primers generated TCR beta libraries. MiXCR, applied by TCRdb to the multiplex PCR reads, yields one record per CDR3 protein. The repertoire holds some 430,000 distinct CDR3 sequences, with approximately 21% as singletons. Material: peripheral blood mononuclear cells (PBMCs), obtained when the disease was refractory, from a patient treated with antithyroid drugs. The receptor source for this set is a female donor with Graves disease.

This clonotype was detected ten times or more. The chain links TRBV28 to TRBJ2-7; TRBD1 matches 7 bases. CDR3 length: 15 amino acids. Germline CDR1 and CDR2: MDHEN and SYDVKM. The trim removed 7 bases at V and 2 bases at J, leaving 11 bases unmatched. Here the CDR3 DNA reads TGTGCCAGCACGAGAGGGGGCGCGAAGGCCTACGAGCAGTACTTC. Its protein is CASTRGGAKAYEQYF.

V usage is TRBV9 and J usage is TRBJ2-2; 10 bases map to TRBD1. V shed 4 bases, J shed 3 bases, and the junction held 9 bases outside the gene matches. The CDR3 has 17 residues. Per the germline V gene, CDR1 is SGDLS and CDR2 is YYNGEE. The CDR3 spells CASSLRDRGSDTGELFF. CDR3 DNA: TGTGCCAGCAGCCTCCGGGACAGGGGATCTGACACCGGGGAGCTGTTTTTT.

This clonotype was recorded a few times. The V call is TRBV3-1, the J call TRBJ2-7, with 8 bases matching TRBD2. The CDR3 runs 16 residues. Germline CDR1 LGHDT, CDR2 YNNKEL (reference sequence). V gave up 4 bases and J gave up 4 bases; unmatched junction bases: 12. The CDR3 coding sequence is TGTGCCAGCAGCCGCGGGGCCGGCGGGGGGTTGTACGAGCAGTACTTC. This encodes CASSRGAGGGLYEQYF.

The chain employs TRBV6-1 and TRBJ1-2; no reliable D call. Trimming removed 6 bases at V and 3 bases at J, with 20 bases between. CDR1 is MNHNS, CDR2 SASEGT, per germline. This CDR3 comprises 16 residues. The CDR3 DNA follows: TGTGCCAGCAGGAGAAGCGGTCGGGAGAAGGACTATGGCTACACCTTC. This gives the protein CASRRSGREKDYGYTF.

The sample holds many counts of this clonotype. The chain uses TRBV12-3 or TRBV12-4 and TRBJ1-2; no firm D call. The V gene lost 1 base and the J gene lost 0 bases, with 9 bases spanning the gap. The CDR3 covers 15 residues. DNA of the CDR3: TGTGCCAGCAGTTTAGGCTCTGGGGCTAACTATGGCTACACCTTC. Encoded protein: CASSLGSGANYGYTF.

This clonotype has at least ten counts. J is TRBJ2-5 and V is TRBV6-1, with D possibly TRBD1 on 6 matching bases. V was cut by 6 bases and J by 5 bases, with 19 bases left in between. The CDR3 has 15 residues. Germline CDR1 MNHNS, CDR2 SASEGT. The CDR3 nucleotides are TGTGCCAGCAGCCTTACAGGACAGCCCTGGGAGACCCAGTACTTC. Residues: CASSLTGQPWETQYF.

The sample holds many counts of this clonotype. The gene calls are TRBV15 and TRBJ1-2; possibly TRBD1 for D (5 bases). In germline, CDR1 is LNHNV, CDR2 YYDKDF (reference sequence). Deletions cut 0 bases from V and 7 bases from J, with 21 bases between. This CDR3 is built from 17 residues. The chain's CDR3 is CATSRDKGAEGLGGYTF. DNA of the CDR3: TGTGCCACCAGCAGAGATAAAGGGGCCGAGGGGTTGGGTGGCTACACCTTC.

This clonotype appeared many times. J is TRBJ2-2 and V is TRBV11-1; 7 nucleotides match TRBD1. Germline values: CDR1 SGHAT, CDR2 FQDESV (reference sequence). Losses at the gene ends were 1 base for V and 2 bases for J; bases not matched to a gene: 4. This CDR3 spans 16 amino acids. The CDR3 loop reads CASSLDRGTNTGELFF. DNA for the CDR3: TGTGCCAGCAGCTTAGACAGGGGCACCAACACCGGGGAGCTGTTTTTT.

Comments on this clonotype: Given a much more abundant clone one base away, this may be a read error. The chain recombines TRBV6-1 with TRBJ1-1; D possibly corresponds to TRBD1 (6 bases). Germline values: CDR1 MNHNS, CDR2 SASEGT. The CDR3 runs to 17 residues. V lost 5 bases to trimming and J lost 0 bases, with 19 bases between them. CDR3 nucleotides: TGTGCCAGCAGTCCCGCCGGGACATCACGAATGAACACTGAAGCTTTCTTT. Translated: CASSPAGTSRMNTEAFF.

In this sample, this clonotype turned up a few times. V gene TRBV19 combines with J gene TRBJ1-1; 8 nucleotides match TRBD1. Germline CDR1 is LNHDA and CDR2 is SQIVND (reference sequence). Trimming removed 6 bases from V and 4 bases from J; junction bases left unmatched: 4. The CDR3 is 13 amino acids. The CDR3 region is CASSRGLTTEAFF. For the CDR3, the DNA is TGTGCCAGTAGCAGGGGGCTGACCACTGAAGCTTTCTTT.

This clonotype appeared once. The junction and the germline gene differ at one end; a read error may be behind it. The CDR3, as DNA: TGCGCCAGCAGCTATGATGACGGAAACACCACATATTTT. Translating it yields CASSYDDGNTTYF. The rearrangement joins TRBV5-1 to TRBJ1-3, with D unclear. Germline CDR1 is SGHRS and CDR2 is YFSETQ. The CDR3 spans 13 residues. The full variable domain, with the rest looked up from reference TRBV5-1 and TRBJ1-3, is KAGVTQTPRYLIKTRGQQVTLSCSPISGHRSVSWYQQTPGQGLQFLFEYFSETQRNKGNFPGRFSGRQFSNSRSEMNVSTLELGDSALYLCASSYDDGNTTYFGEGSWLTVV.

The chain carries TRBV3-1 and TRBJ2-5; no reliable D call. The V and J ends lost 3 bases and 3 bases respectively, with 8 bases between them. The CDR3 runs 13 residues. Germline V lookup: CDR1 LGHDT, CDR2 YNNKEL (reference sequence). CDR3 loop: CASSHAGEETQYF. For the CDR3, the DNA is TGTGCCAGCAGCCACGCTGGGGAAGAGACCCAGTACTTC.

This clonotype was counted at least ten times. CDR3 region: CASSPGRTGSYEQYF. In DNA form, the CDR3 reads TGTGCCAGCAGCCCGGGCAGGACAGGTTCCTACGAGCAGTACTTC. This rearrangement joins TRBV7-8 to TRBJ2-7, with TRBD1 identical over 7 bases. Germline CDR1 reads SGHVS; CDR2 reads FQNEAQ. V lost 5 bases, J lost 1 base, and 8 bases stayed unmatched. The CDR3 is made up of 15 amino acids. The whole variable domain, filled in from reference TRBV7-8 and TRBJ2-7, reads GAGVSQSPRYKVAKRGQDVALRCDPISGHVSLFWYQQALGQGPEFLTYFQNEAQLDKSGLPSDRFFAERPEGSVSTLKIQRTQQEDSAVYLCASSPGRTGSYEQYFGPGTRLTVT.